The 30 T cell receptor beta chains below come from one sample, sequenced in a study of blood T cells in healthy people across ages. The use of a sample-barcoded 5' primer and a J-beta primer mix characterized a second PCR of 7 to 11 cycles. TCRdb independently ran MiXCR on the 5' RACE reads; one entry per CDR3 protein. Of about 1.4 million distinct CDR3 sequences listed, around 55% were seen once; the top ten hold 6.5% to 8%. The sequencing input was blood. All receptors come from a man between 18 and 29 years old in good health.

This clonotype has a handful of counts. At one of its ends the junction is not consistent with the germline gene, which may arise from a read error. The chain employs TRBV12-3 or TRBV12-4 and TRBJ2-1; D may match TRBD1 or TRBD2 (6 bases each). The CDR3 totals 14 residues. Here the CDR3 DNA reads TGTGCCAGCAGTTTCGGTAGGAGGGACAATGGGCAGTTCTTC. The encoded protein is CASSFGRRDNGQFF.

CDR3 in amino acids: CATSRDRDTQYF. CDR3 bases: TGTGCCACCAGCAGAGATAGGGATACGCAGTATTTT. The chain carries TRBV15 and TRBJ2-3; D is uncertain. With 0 bases removed from V and 6 bases from J, the gap between germline ends came to 4 bases. The length of the CDR3 is 12 residues. Germline V gene lookup returns CDR1 LNHNV and CDR2 YYDKDF (reference sequence).

This clonotype was recorded a few times. This rearrangement joins TRBV7-9 to TRBJ2-1, with no clear D. Germline V gene lookup returns CDR1 SEHNR and CDR2 FQNEAQ (reference sequence). This CDR3 region has 14 residues. Trimming shortened V by 5 bases and J by 9 bases, and 17 bases separated the two germline ends. CDR3 in amino acids: CASSPVRKFGEQFF. CDR3 DNA: TGTGCCAGCAGCCCCGTTCGGAAGTTCGGTGAGCAGTTCTTC.

The gene calls are TRBV25-1 and TRBJ1-6; D is undetermined. This CDR3 comprises 12 residues. Trimming pared 6 bases from V and 7 bases from J, leaving 7 bases between. CDR1 MGHDK and CDR2 SYGVNS come from the germline V gene. In DNA, the CDR3 is TGTGCCAGCAGAAATCAGAATTCACCCCTCCACTTT. Protein product: CASRNQNSPLHF.

The genes are TRBV29-1 and TRBJ1-4; D is undetermined. CDR1 is SQVTM and CDR2 is ANQGSEA in the germline V gene. Trimming cost V 6 bases and J 3 bases, with 2 bases left between them. This CDR3 is built from 10 residues. The CDR3: CSVANEKLFF. Written as DNA, the CDR3 is TGCAGCGTAGCTAATGAAAAACTGTTTTTT.

The chain has TRBV20-1 and TRBJ1-4, with a tentative D call TRBD1 (5 bases). With 6 bases removed from V and 8 bases from J, the gap between germline ends came to 19 bases. The CDR3 runs to 14 residues. Germline V gene sequence: CDR1 DFQATT, CDR2 SNEGSKA (reference sequence). This CDR3 is CSAQNKTGAEKLFF. Here the CDR3 DNA reads TGCAGTGCCCAAAATAAAACAGGAGCGGAAAAACTGTTTTTT.

The rearrangement links TRBV27 to TRBJ1-2; TRBD1 agrees at 10 bases. The CDR3 runs to 15 residues. Per the germline V gene, CDR1 is MNHEY and CDR2 is SMNVEV (reference sequence). V trimming: 3 bases; J trimming: 4 bases; junction bases outside the gene matches: 5. DNA for the CDR3: TGTGCCAGCAGTTTCGGGACAGGGGCGGGCTATGGCTACACCTTC. It yields the protein CASSFGTGAGYGYTF.

The chain carries TRBV6-6 and TRBJ2-1; D might be TRBD2 (7 bases). The length of the CDR3 is 16 residues. Deletions cut 6 bases from V and 7 bases from J, with 22 bases between. Germline CDR1 and CDR2: MNHNY and SVGAGI (reference sequence). The CDR3 here is CASSPSVGGGRNEQFF. Here the CDR3 DNA reads TGTGCCAGCAGCCCCAGCGTGGGGGGGGGCCGAAATGAGCAGTTCTTC.

The rearrangement uses TRBV6-1 and TRBJ2-1, with D unclear. V gave up 6 bases and J gave up 9 bases, with 6 bases separating them. Germline assignment: CDR1 MNHNS and CDR2 SASEGT. The CDR3 length is 10 residues. The CDR3 loop reads CASRVVEQFF. The CDR3 DNA reads as TGTGCCAGCAGGGTAGTTGAGCAGTTCTTC.

This clonotype was picked up a small number of times. This sequence joins TRBV12-3 or TRBV12-4 and TRBJ2-1; D remains unclear. V dropped 5 bases and J dropped 2 bases, with 16 bases sitting between them. This CDR3 contains 16 residues. The CDR3 nucleotides read TGTGCCAGCAGTCTGGTTAAACACGACGCCTACAATGAGCAGTTCTTC. Its translation: CASSLVKHDAYNEQFF.

This chain connects TRBV24-1 to TRBJ2-5; 7 positions match TRBD1. Germline CDR1 KGHDR, CDR2 SFDVKD. This CDR3 is 18 amino acids long. V lost 1 base, J lost 1 base, and 11 bases stayed unmatched. This CDR3 reads CATSDLRTGDRVQETQYF. In nucleotides, the CDR3 is TGTGCCACCAGTGATTTACGGACCGGAGACAGGGTCCAAGAGACCCAGTACTTC.

V usage is TRBV11-2 and J usage is TRBJ2-5, with 8 bases fitting TRBD2. Germline CDR1 is SGHAT and CDR2 is FQNNGV. The CDR3 loop spans 16 amino acids. The J segment lost 2 bases and the V segment lost 5 bases, leaving 10 bases of the junction unmatched. Here the CDR3 DNA reads TGTGCCAGCAGCCCTGGGATTAGCGGGGCGCAAGAGACCCAGTACTTC. Amino acid sequence: CASSPGISGAQETQYF.

The chain combines TRBV10-3 with TRBJ2-1; 9 positions match TRBD1. The CDR3 totals 16 residues. The V segment lost 6 bases and the J segment 0 bases; nucleotides outside the gene matches: 6. The germline V gene has CDR1 ENHRY and CDR2 SYGVKD. CDR3 nucleotides: TGTGCCATCAGGGACAGGGGAACCAGCTCCTACAATGAGCAGTTCTTC. It is translated as CAIRDRGTSSYNEQFF.

The chain couples TRBV6-6 to TRBJ2-7, with TRBD1 matching 9 bases. The CDR3 runs 15 residues. The germline gives CDR1 MNHNY, CDR2 SVGAGI (reference sequence). V gave up 6 bases and J gave up 3 bases; unmatched junction bases: 9. CDR3: CASSRPDRGIYEQYF. Written as DNA, the CDR3 is TGTGCCAGCAGCAGGCCGGACAGGGGAATCTACGAGCAGTACTTC.

The V call is TRBV9, the J call TRBJ2-3, with D possibly matching TRBD2 (5 bases). Trimming removed 7 bases at V and 1 base at J, with 19 bases between. The germline gives CDR1 SGDLS, CDR2 YYNGEE. The CDR3 spans 16 residues. The CDR3 region is CASGKLGGFGTDTQYF. The CDR3 coding sequence is TGTGCCAGCGGCAAACTAGGCGGGTTCGGCACAGATACGCAGTATTTT. Complete variable domain (other parts from reference TRBV9 and TRBJ2-3): DSGVTQTPKHLITATGQRVTLRCSPRSGDLSVYWYQQSLDQGLQFLIQYYNGEERAKGNILERFSAQQFPDLHSELNLSSLELGDSALYFCASGKLGGFGTDTQYFGPGTRLTVL.

V usage is TRBV13 and J usage is TRBJ2-3, with D possibly matching TRBD2 (6 bases). The V and J ends lost 4 bases and 2 bases respectively, with 13 bases between them. CDR1 is PRHDT and CDR2 is FYEKMQ in the germline V gene (reference sequence). The CDR3 extends over 15 amino acids. The CDR3, as DNA: TGTGCCAGCAGCTCTTCGGCGGGGTCCACAGATACGCAGTATTTT. Amino acid sequence: CASSSSAGSTDTQYF.

The gene calls are TRBV27 and TRBJ2-5; 12 bases match TRBD2. Matching the DNA end better, TRBJ2-7 makes the J call doubtful. From germline, CDR1 is MNHEY and CDR2 SMNVEV (reference sequence). This CDR3 has 16 amino acids. CDR3 in DNA: TGTGCCAGCAGTCCCCAAGGACTAGCGGGGTTCTACGAGCAGTACTTC. Translating it yields CASSPQGLAGFYEQYF.

The V and J genes are TRBV15 and TRBJ2-7; TRBD2 aligns across 11 bases. The J call may be mistaken, given a closer DNA end match to TRBJ2-5. The CDR3 has 16 amino acids. Looked up from germline, CDR1 is LNHNV and CDR2 is YYDKDF (reference sequence). The CDR3 spells CATSRATSGGMETQYF. In DNA form, the CDR3 reads TGTGCCACCAGCAGGGCAACTAGCGGGGGTATGGAGACCCAGTACTTC.

This clonotype was seen more than once but under ten times. The chain links TRBV5-1 to TRBJ1-1; unclear D gene. V shed 0 bases and J shed 0 bases, with 9 bases lying between them. The CDR3 has 15 amino acids. Germline V CDR1 and CDR2: SGHRS, YFSETQ. For the CDR3, the DNA is TGCGCCAGCAGCTTGGAATGGGCTTTGAACACTGAAGCTTTCTTT. Residues: CASSLEWALNTEAFF.

The rearrangement links TRBV29-1 to TRBJ2-2; 9 bases fit TRBD1. The ends lost 5 bases at V and 3 bases at J; junction bases unmatched: 4. The CDR3 is made up of 14 amino acids. The germline gives CDR1 SQVTM, CDR2 ANQGSEA. The CDR3 nucleotides read TGCAGCGTTAACAGGGGGCAGGACACCGGGGAGCTGTTTTTT. This translates into CSVNRGQDTGELFF.

V gene TRBV6-6 combines with J gene TRBJ2-5; 7 bases map to TRBD1. The CDR3 is 14 residues long. V lost 4 bases and J lost 2; bases outside the gene matches: 4. CDR1 and CDR2 (germline): MNHNY, SVGAGI (reference sequence). Here the CDR3 DNA reads TGTGCCAGCAGTTTAAGACAGGGACAAGAGACCCAGTACTTC. As protein: CASSLRQGQETQYF.

This clonotype has only a few counts. The chain is built from TRBV29-1 and TRBJ2-3; D unresolved. V lost 4 bases, J lost 0 bases, and 8 bases lay in between. The CDR3 contains 13 residues. CDR1 is SQVTM, CDR2 ANQGSEA, per germline. CDR3 DNA sequence: TGCAGCGTTGGAGTGCGGAGCACAGATACGCAGTATTTT. Residues: CSVGVRSTDTQYF.

The rearrangement links TRBV14 to TRBJ2-4; TRBD1 agrees at 7 bases. J was trimmed by 13 bases and V by 1 base; bases with no gene match: 10. The germline V gene encodes CDR1 SGHDN and CDR2 FVKESK. The CDR3 contains 14 residues. The CDR3 here is CASSQVGTGVEQYF. The CDR3 DNA is TGTGCCAGCAGCCAAGTCGGAACAGGGGTTGAGCAGTACTTC. The full variable domain, in which reference TRBV14 and TRBJ2-4 provide the parts outside the CDR3, is EAGVTQFPSHSVIEKGQTVTLRCDPISGHDNLYWYRRVMGKEIKFLLHFVKESKQDESGMPNNRFLAERTGGTYSTLKVQPAELEDSGVYFCASSQVGTGVEQYFGAGTRLSVL.

The chain carries TRBV20-1 and TRBJ2-7; D remains ambiguous. The CDR3 is 15 residues long. The V and J ends lost 0 bases and 2 bases respectively, with 14 bases between them. Germline CDR1 and CDR2: DFQATT and SNEGSKA (reference sequence). The CDR3 DNA reads as TGCAGTGCTAGAGATCCTCGGACCAACCCCTACGAGCAGTACTTC. This encodes CSARDPRTNPYEQYF.

The chain carries TRBV12-3 or TRBV12-4 and TRBJ2-7, with D perhaps TRBD1 or TRBD2 (5 bases each). This CDR3 has 13 residues. The V gene lost 5 bases and the J gene lost 6 bases, with 14 bases spanning the gap. The CDR3 sequence is CASSDGTFVEQYF. The CDR3, as DNA: TGTGCCAGCAGTGACGGGACGTTCGTCGAGCAGTACTTC.

The V and J genes are TRBV7-2 and TRBJ2-3; TRBD1 matches at 9 bases. Germline values: CDR1 SGHTA, CDR2 FQGNSA. With 7 bases clipped from V and 1 base from J, the junction kept 6 bases outside the gene matches. CDR3 length: 15 amino acids. For the CDR3, the DNA is TGTACCAGCACCCCGCGGGACAGGGGCACAGATACGCAGTATTTT. It encodes CTSTPRDRGTDTQYF. Full variable domain (outside the CDR3, taken from reference TRBV7-2 and TRBJ2-3): GAGVSQSPSNKVTEKGKDVELRCDPISGHTALYWYRQSLGQGLEFLIYFQGNSAPDKSGLPSDRFSAERTGGSVSTLTIQRTQQEDSAVYLCTSTPRDRGTDTQYFGPGTRLTVL.

This clonotype was detected only a few times. V is TRBV7-2 and J is TRBJ2-7; 9 bases match TRBD2. There are 15 residues in the CDR3. The V gene's germline CDR1 is SGHTA and CDR2 FQGNSA. The trim removed 3 bases at V and 4 bases at J, leaving 7 bases unmatched. Written as DNA, the CDR3 is TGTGCCAGCAGCTTGGCGGCTAGCGGGATTTACGAGCAGTACTTC. This sequence encodes CASSLAASGIYEQYF.

The chain employs TRBV29-1 and TRBJ1-1; D possibly corresponds to TRBD1 (5 bases). CDR1 and CDR2 from the germline V gene are SQVTM and ANQGSEA. This CDR3 has 14 residues. Trimming shortened V by 7 bases and J by 1 base, and 16 bases separated the two germline ends. As DNA, the CDR3 is TGCAGCGCCGGGGGGGGGAAAACGAACACTGAAGCTTTCTTT. It encodes CSAGGGKTNTEAFF.

The chain links TRBV12-3 or TRBV12-4 to TRBJ2-7; D may be TRBD1 (5 bases). This CDR3 has 12 residues. Trimming took 10 bases from V and 0 from J, leaving 10 bases between them. The CDR3 sequence is CATRQSSYEQYF. The CDR3 DNA follows: TGTGCCACTAGACAGAGCTCCTACGAGCAGTACTTC.

This clonotype was observed a handful of times. This rearrangement joins TRBV13 to TRBJ1-4; 8 bases line up with TRBD1. Per the germline V gene, CDR1 is PRHDT and CDR2 is FYEKMQ (reference sequence). The CDR3 spans 17 residues. J lost 3 bases, V lost 0 bases, and 6 bases had no gene match. The CDR3: CASSLGPKQGANEKLFF. The CDR3 DNA follows: TGTGCCAGCAGCTTAGGTCCTAAACAGGGGGCTAATGAAAAACTGTTTTTT.